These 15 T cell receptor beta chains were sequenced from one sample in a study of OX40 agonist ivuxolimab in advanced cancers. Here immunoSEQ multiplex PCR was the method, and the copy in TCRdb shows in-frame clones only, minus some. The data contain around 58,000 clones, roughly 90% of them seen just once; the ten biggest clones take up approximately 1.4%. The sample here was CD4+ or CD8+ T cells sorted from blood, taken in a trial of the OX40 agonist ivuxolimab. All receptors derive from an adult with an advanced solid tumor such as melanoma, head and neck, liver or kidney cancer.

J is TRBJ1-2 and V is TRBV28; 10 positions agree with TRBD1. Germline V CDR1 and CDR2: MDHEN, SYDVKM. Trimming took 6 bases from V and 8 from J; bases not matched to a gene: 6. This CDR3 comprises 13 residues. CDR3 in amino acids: CASSRGTGVGYTF. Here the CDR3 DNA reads TGTGCCAGCAGCCGCGGGACAGGGGTCGGCTACACCTTC.

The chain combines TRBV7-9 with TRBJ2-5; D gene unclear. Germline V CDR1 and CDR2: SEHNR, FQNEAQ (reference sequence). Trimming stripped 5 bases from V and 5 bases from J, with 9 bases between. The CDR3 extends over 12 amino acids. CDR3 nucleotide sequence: TGTGCCAGCAGCCCGACGCAGGAGACCCAGTACTTC. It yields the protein CASSPTQETQYF.

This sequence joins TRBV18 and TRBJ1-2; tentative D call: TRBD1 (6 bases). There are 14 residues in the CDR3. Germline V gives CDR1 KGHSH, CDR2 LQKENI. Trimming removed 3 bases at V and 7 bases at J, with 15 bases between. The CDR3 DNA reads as TGTGCCAGCTCACCGAGAAGGGACATCTCTGGCTACACCTTC. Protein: CASSPRRDISGYTF.

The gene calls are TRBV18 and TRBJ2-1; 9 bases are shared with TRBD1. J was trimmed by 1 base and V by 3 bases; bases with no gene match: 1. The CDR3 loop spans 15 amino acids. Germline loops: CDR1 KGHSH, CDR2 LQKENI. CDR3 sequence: CASSPGQGSYNEQFF. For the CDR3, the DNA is TGTGCCAGCTCACCCGGACAGGGGTCCTACAATGAGCAGTTCTTC.

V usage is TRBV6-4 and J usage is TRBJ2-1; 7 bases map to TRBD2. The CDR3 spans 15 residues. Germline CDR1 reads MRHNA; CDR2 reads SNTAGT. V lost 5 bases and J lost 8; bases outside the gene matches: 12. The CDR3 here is CASSREAGYRDEQFF. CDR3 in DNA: TGTGCCAGCAGTAGGGAAGCGGGATATAGGGATGAGCAGTTCTTC.

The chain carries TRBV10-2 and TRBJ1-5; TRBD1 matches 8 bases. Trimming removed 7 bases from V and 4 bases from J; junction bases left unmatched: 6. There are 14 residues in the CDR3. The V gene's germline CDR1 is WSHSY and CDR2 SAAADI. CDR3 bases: TGCGCCAGCACAGGGGGCGGCCTGAATCAGCCCCAGCATTTT. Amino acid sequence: CASTGGGLNQPQHF.

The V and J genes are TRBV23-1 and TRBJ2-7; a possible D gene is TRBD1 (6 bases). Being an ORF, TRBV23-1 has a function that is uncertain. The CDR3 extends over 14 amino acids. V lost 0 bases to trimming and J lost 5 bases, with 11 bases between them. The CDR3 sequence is CASSQSNREHEQYF. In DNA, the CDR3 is TGCGCCAGCAGTCAATCGAACAGGGAGCACGAGCAGTACTTC.

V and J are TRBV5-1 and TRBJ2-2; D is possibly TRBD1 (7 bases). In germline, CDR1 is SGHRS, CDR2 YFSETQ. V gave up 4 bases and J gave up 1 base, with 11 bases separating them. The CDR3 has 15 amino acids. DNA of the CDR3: TGCGCCAGCAGCGGGGGGACAGAGAACACCGGGGAGCTGTTTTTT. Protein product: CASSGGTENTGELFF.

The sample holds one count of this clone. The CDR3 sequence is CSVILAGGLSNTGELFF. CDR3 nucleotide sequence: TGCAGCGTTATTCTAGCGGGGGGGCTCTCGAACACCGGGGAGCTGTTTTTT. The chain couples TRBV29-1 to TRBJ2-2, with TRBD2 identical over 12 bases. Germline V lookup: CDR1 SQVTM, CDR2 ANQGSEA. The CDR3 totals 17 residues. V gave up 5 bases and J gave up 0 bases; unmatched junction bases: 7.

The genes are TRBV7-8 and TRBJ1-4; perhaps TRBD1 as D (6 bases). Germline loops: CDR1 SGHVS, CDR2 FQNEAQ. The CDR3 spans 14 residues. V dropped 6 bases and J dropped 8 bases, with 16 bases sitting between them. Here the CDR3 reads CASRPGGRNEKLFF. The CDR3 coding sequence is TGTGCCAGCAGGCCCGGGGGCAGGAACGAAAAACTGTTTTTT.

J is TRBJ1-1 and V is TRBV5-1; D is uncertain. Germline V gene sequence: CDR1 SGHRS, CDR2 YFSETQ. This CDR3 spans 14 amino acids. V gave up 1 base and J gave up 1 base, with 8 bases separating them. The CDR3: CASSLFSENTEAFF. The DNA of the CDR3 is TGCGCCAGCAGCTTGTTTTCGGAGAACACTGAAGCTTTCTTT.

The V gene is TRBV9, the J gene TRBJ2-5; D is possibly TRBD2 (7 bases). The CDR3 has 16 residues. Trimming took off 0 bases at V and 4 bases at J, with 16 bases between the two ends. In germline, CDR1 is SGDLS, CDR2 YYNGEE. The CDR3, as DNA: TGTGCCAGCAGCGTAGAGTTTGGGGGGGGCCCAGAGACCCAGTACTTC. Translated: CASSVEFGGGPETQYF.

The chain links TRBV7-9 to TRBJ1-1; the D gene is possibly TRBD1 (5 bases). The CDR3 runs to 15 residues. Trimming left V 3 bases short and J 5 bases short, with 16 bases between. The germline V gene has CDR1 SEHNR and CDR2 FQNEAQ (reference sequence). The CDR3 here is CASSFVSGSITEAFF. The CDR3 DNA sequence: TGTGCCAGCAGCTTTGTCTCAGGGAGCATTACTGAAGCTTTCTTT.

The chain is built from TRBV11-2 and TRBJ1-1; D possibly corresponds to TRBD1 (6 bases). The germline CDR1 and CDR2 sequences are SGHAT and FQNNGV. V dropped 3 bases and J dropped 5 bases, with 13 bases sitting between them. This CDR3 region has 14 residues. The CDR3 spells CASSFTGSRTEAFF. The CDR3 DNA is TGTGCCAGCAGCTTTACAGGGTCGAGGACTGAAGCTTTCTTT.

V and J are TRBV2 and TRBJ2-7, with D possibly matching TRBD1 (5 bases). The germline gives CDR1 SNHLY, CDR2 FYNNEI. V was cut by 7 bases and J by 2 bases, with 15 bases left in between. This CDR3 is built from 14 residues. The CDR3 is CASTIQKGPYEQYF. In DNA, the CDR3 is TGTGCCAGCACAATCCAAAAGGGGCCCTACGAGCAGTACTTC.